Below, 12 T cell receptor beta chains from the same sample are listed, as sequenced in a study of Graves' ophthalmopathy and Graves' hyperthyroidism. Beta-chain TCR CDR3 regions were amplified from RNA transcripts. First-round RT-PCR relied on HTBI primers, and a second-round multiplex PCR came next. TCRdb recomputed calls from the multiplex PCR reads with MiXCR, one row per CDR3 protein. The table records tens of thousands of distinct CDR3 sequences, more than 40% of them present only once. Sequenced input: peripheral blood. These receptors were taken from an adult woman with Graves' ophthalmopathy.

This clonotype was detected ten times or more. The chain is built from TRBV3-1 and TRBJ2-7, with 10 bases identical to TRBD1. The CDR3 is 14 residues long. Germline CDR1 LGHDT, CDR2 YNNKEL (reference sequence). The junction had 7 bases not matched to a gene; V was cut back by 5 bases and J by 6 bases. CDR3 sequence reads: CASSLLRDRGEQYF. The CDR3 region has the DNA TGTGCCAGCAGCTTACTCCGGGACAGGGGCGAGCAGTACTTC.

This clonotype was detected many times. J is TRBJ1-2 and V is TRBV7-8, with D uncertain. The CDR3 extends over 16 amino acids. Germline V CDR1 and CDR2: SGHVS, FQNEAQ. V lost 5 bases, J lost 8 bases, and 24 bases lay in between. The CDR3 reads CASSRDRFGPTRGYTF. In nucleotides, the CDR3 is TGTGCCAGCAGCCGCGATAGATTTGGACCGACCAGAGGCTACACCTTC.

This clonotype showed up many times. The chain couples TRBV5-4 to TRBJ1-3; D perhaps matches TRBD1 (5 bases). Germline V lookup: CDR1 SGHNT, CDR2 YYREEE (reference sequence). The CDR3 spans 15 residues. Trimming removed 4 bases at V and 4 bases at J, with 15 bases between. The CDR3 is CASSRGGKRGNTIYF. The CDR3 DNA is TGTGCCAGCAGCCGGGGGGGAAAAAGAGGAAACACCATATATTTT.

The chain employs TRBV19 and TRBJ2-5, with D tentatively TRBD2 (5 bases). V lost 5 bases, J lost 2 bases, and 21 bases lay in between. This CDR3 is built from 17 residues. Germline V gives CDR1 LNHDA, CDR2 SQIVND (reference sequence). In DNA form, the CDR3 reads TGTGCCAGTAGTCAGACGCTCCCGGGATCACCTCAAGAGACCCAGTACTTC. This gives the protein CASSQTLPGSPQETQYF.

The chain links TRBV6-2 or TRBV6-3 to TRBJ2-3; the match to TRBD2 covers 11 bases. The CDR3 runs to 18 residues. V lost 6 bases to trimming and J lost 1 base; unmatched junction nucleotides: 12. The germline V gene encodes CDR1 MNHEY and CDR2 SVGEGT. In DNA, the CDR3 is TGTGCCAGCAGAAACCCCCCGGGACTAGCGGACCGCACAGATACGCAGTATTTT. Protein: CASRNPPGLADRTDTQYF.

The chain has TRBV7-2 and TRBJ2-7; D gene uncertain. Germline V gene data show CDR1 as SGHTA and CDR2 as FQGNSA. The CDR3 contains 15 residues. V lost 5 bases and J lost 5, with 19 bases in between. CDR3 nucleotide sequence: TGTGCCAGCAGCCAAGATGTTCAGGATTCCCACGAGCAGTACTTC. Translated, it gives CASSQDVQDSHEQYF.

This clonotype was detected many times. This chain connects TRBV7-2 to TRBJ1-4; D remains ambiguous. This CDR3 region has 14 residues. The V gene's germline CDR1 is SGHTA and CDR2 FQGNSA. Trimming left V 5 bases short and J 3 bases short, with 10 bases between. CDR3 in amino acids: CASSTRTSNEKLFF. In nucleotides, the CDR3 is TGTGCCAGCAGCACCCGGACGTCTAATGAAAAACTGTTTTTT.

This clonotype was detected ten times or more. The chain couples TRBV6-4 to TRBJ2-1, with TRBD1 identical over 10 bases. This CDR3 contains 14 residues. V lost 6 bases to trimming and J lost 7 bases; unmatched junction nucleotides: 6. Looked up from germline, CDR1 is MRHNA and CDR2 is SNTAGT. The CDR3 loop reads CASRRQGADNEQFF. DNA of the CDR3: TGTGCCAGCAGACGACAGGGGGCGGATAATGAGCAGTTCTTC.

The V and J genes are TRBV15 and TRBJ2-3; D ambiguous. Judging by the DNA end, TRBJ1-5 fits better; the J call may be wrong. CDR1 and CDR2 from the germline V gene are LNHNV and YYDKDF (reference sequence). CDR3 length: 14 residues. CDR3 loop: CATSRASGSDTQHF. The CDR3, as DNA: TGTGCCACCAGCAGAGCAAGCGGGAGTGATACGCAGCATTTT.

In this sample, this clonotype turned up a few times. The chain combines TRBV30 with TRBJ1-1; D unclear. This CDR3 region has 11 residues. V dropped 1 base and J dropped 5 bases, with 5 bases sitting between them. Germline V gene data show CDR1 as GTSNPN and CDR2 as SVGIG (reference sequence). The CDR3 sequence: CAWSGQTEAFF. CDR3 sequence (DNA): TGTGCCTGGAGTGGGCAGACTGAAGCTTTCTTT.

The CDR3 protein is CSAREGTDQPQQYF. The CDR3 bases are TGCAGTGCTAGAGAGGGAACAGACCAGCCCCAGCAGTACTTC. J is TRBJ2-7 and V is TRBV20-1; no clear D. Germline V gives CDR1 DFQATT, CDR2 SNEGSKA (reference sequence). The V end was cut by 0 bases, the J end by 8 bases, with 17 bases between. This CDR3 comprises 14 residues.

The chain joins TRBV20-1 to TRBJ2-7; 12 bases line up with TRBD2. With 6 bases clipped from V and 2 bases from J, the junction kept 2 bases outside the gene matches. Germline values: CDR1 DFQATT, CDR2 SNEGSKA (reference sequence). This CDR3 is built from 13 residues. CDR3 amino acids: CSATSGRTYEQYF. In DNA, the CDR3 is TGCAGTGCAACTAGCGGGAGGACCTACGAGCAGTACTTC.